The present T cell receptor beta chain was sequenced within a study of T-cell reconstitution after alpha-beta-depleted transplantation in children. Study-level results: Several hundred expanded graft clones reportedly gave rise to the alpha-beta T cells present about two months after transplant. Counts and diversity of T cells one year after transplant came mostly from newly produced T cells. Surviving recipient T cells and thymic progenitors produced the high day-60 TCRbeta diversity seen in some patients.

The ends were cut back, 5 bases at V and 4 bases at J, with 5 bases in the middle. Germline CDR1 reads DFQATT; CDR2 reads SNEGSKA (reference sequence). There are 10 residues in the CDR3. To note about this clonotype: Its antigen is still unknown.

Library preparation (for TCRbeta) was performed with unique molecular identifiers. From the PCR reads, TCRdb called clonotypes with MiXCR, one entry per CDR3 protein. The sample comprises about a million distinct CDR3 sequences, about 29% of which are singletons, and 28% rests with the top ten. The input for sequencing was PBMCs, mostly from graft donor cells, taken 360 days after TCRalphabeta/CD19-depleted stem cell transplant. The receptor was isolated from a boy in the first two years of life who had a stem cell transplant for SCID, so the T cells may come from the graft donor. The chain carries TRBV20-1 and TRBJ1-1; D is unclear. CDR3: CSAGSTEAFF. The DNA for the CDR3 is TGCAGTGCTGGGTCCACTGAAGCTTTCTTT.